Listed below are T cell receptor beta chains from one sample, sequenced in a study of blood T cell repertoires in COVID-19. Assay used: immunoSEQ multiplex PCR; TCRdb lists only in-frame clones, some missing. The table lists roughly 200,000 clones, about 90% of them singletons, with about 0.59% in the top ten. The sequencing input was peripheral blood. These receptors all stem from a man aged 50-59 years with acute or convalescent COVID-19. Both conserved end residues are part of each CDR3. D genes are given only for firm matches. Size is omitted from some rows. Given values are once, few, many or a class for expanded clones.

CDR3nt | CDR3aa | abundance | j_gene | d_gene | v_gene
TGTGCCAGCAGCTTAAGATCCCCCCGATCTAGGTCCCCCTACAATGAGCAGTTCTTC | CASSLRSPRSRSPYNEQFF | NA | TRBJ2-1 | NA | TRBV11-2
TGTGCCAGCAGCATGGGTGGGGACAGGATCCCCTATTCCTATGGCTACACCTTC | CASSMGGDRIPYSYGYTF | NA | TRBJ1-2 | TRBD1 | TRBV7-8
TGTGCCAGCAGTGAAGCGGGGGGGCGCGGGGTGTACGAGCAGTACTTC | CASSEAGGRGVYEQYF | NA | TRBJ2-7 | NA | TRBV6-1
TGTGCCTGGAGTGCCTCGGGTGGGACAGGGTGTGTCACCTTC | CAWSASGGTGCVTF | NA | TRBJ1-2 | TRBD1 | TRBV30
TGTGCCAGCAGTCCCGGGACAGCAAACCCGGCGGGGCAGTACTTC | CASSPGTANPAGQYF | NA | TRBJ2-7 | TRBD1 | TRBV28
TGTGCCAGCAGCGATTCTTCGGGGGAGAGCCAAGAGACCCAGTACTTC | CASSDSSGESQETQYF | once | TRBJ2-5 | NA | TRBV13
TGTGCCAGTAGTCCACAGGGGGGCGCCGGGGAGCTGTTTTTT | CASSPQGGAGELFF | NA | TRBJ2-2 | TRBD1 | TRBV19
TGTGCCAGTAGTGCTACAGGGGTAACCTACGAGCAGTACTTC | CASSATGVTYEQYF | NA | TRBJ2-7 | TRBD1 | TRBV19
TGTGCCAGCAGGGGGACAAGTAACACTGAAGCTTTCTTT | CASRGTSNTEAFF | few | TRBJ1-1 | NA | TRBV28
TGTGCCAGCAGCCAAGGATGGGGGGGCAACACCGGGGAGCTGTTTTTT | CASSQGWGGNTGELFF | NA | TRBJ2-2 | NA | TRBV3-1/TRBV3-2
TGCGCCAGCAGCCAAGATAGGAGGGTTTGGGGCACAGATACGCAGTATTTT | CASSQDRRVWGTDTQYF | NA | TRBJ2-3 | NA | TRBV4-3
TGTGCCAGCTCATTCCAGCGGGGGGGCCTGACAGATACGCAGTATTTT | CASSFQRGGLTDTQYF | NA | TRBJ2-3 | TRBD2 | TRBV18
TGTGCCAGCAGTATACAGGGCTACGAGCAGTACTTC | CASSIQGYEQYF | NA | TRBJ2-7 | NA | TRBV28
TGTGCCAGCAGTGAGACAGCTACCTACGAGCAGTACTTC | CASSETATYEQYF | NA | TRBJ2-7 | NA | TRBV6-2/TRBV6-3
TGTGCCAGCAGCTTGAATCCTAGCGGGACCAAAGATACGCAGTATTTT | CASSLNPSGTKDTQYF | NA | TRBJ2-3 | TRBD2 | TRBV5-5
TGTGCCAGCAGACCACTAGCGGGAGATGAGACCCAGTACTTC | CASRPLAGDETQYF | NA | TRBJ2-5 | TRBD2 | TRBV6-5
TGTGCCAGCAGCGTCTCCCTCGGGAACACTGAAGCTTTCTTT | CASSVSLGNTEAFF | few | TRBJ1-1 | NA | TRBV9
TGTGCCAGCAGTCTCTCAACTGGGCATGAGCAGTTCTTC | CASSLSTGHEQFF | NA | TRBJ2-1 | NA | TRBV12-3/TRBV12-4
TGCGCCAGCGGTGCGGGACAGGGGTTTTCACCCCTCCACTTT | CASGAGQGFSPLHF | once | TRBJ1-6 | TRBD1 | TRBV5-1
TGTGCCAGCAGTTACGGGGGGGCGGACACTGAAGCTTTCTTT | CASSYGGADTEAFF | NA | TRBJ1-1 | NA | TRBV6-6
TGTGCCAGTAGTACTACCAGGGTCTCTGGAAACACCATATATTTT | CASSTTRVSGNTIYF | NA | TRBJ1-3 | NA | TRBV19
TGTGCCAGCAGCCCCCCCATTAGCGGCCAAGAGACCCAGTACTTC | CASSPPISGQETQYF | NA | TRBJ2-5 | NA | TRBV7-9